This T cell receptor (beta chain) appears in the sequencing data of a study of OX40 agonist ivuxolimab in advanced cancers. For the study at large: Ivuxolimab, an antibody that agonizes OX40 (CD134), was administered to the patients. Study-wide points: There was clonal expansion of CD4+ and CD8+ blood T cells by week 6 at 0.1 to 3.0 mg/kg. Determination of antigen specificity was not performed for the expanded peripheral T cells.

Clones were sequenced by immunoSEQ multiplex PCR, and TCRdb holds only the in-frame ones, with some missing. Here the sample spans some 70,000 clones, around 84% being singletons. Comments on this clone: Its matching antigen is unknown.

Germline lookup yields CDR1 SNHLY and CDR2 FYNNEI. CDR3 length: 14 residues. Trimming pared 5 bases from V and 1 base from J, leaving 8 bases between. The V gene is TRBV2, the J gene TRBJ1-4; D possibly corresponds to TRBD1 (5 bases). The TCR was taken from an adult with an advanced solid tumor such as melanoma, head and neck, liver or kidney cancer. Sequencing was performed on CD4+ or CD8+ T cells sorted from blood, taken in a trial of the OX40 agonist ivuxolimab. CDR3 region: CASSLTETNEKLFF. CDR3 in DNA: TGTGCCAGCAGTCTGACAGAAACTAATGAAAAACTGTTTTTT.